A selection of T cell receptor beta chains follows, all from one sample in a study of graft-versus-host responses after intestinal transplantation. Libraries were prepared by immunoSEQ multiplex PCR; TCRdb keeps only in-frame clonotypes and omits some of them. This table has several thousand clones, around four fifths appearing once. The source was ileum tissue, collected approximately 120 days after transplant. The receptors here all came from a human patient who received an intestinal transplant, so some T cells may come from the graft donor. Each CDR3 is given with its conserved first and last residue. Not every row has a clone size; where given, it reads once, few, many or a size class.

V gene: TRBV6-5
clone size: .
CDR3 protein: CASSYSVGGDGYTF

V gene: TRBV6-5
clone size: .
CDR3 protein: CASTGGSGANVLTF

V gene: TRBV5-5
clone size: .
CDR3 protein: CASSLEWGQPQHF

V gene: TRBV14
clone size: once
CDR3 protein: CASSRQTGGYEQYF

V gene: TRBV23-1
clone size: .
CDR3 protein: CASRTGTANEKLFF

V gene: TRBV5-1
clone size: .
CDR3 protein: CASSQAQTGVAEKLFF

V gene: TRBV23-1
clone size: .
CDR3 protein: CASRDIQEKLFF

V gene: TRBV10-3
clone size: .
CDR3 protein: CAISESLNRVDQPQHF

V gene: TRBV11-2
clone size: .
CDR3 protein: CASSLDVPPRSPLHF

V gene: TRBV29-1
clone size: .
CDR3 protein: CSASGGPMNTEAFF

V gene: TRBV18
clone size: .
CDR3 protein: CASSEAGNSAYEQYF

V gene: TRBV19
clone size: .
CDR3 protein: CASSIGSALGETQYF

V gene: TRBV7-2
clone size: .
CDR3 protein: CASKRDRDIHEQYF

V gene: TRBV19
clone size: .
CDR3 protein: CASIPGQGTGNTIYF

V gene: TRBV11-2
clone size: .
CDR3 protein: CASSLLLGGAATGELFF

V gene: TRBV7-2
clone size: .
CDR3 protein: CASSLGAGGVYNEQFF

V gene: TRBV4-1
clone size: .
CDR3 protein: CASSQELGVRVYEQYF

V gene: TRBV19
clone size: .
CDR3 protein: CASSYDRGAPRNTEAFF

V gene: TRBV6-5
clone size: once
CDR3 protein: CASSYGGQKYGYTF

V gene: TRBV9
clone size: .
CDR3 protein: CASSVRPYGVSTDTQYF

V gene: TRBV7-6
clone size: .
CDR3 protein: CASSSHGGVNDEQYF

V gene: TRBV10-3
clone size: .
CDR3 protein: CATRDGPSTDTQYF

V gene: TRBV6-5
clone size: .
CDR3 protein: CASRPDRLASGYTF

V gene: TRBV6-1
clone size: .
CDR3 protein: CASSEARGPYGYTF

V gene: TRBV5-4
clone size: few
CDR3 protein: CASSPTNPTTWTETQYF

V gene: TRBV6-1
clone size: .
CDR3 protein: CASSLNNEQFF

V gene: TRBV30
clone size: .
CDR3 protein: CAWSVHSGNTIYF

V gene: TRBV18
clone size: few
CDR3 protein: CASSPTGSDTEAFF

V gene: TRBV30
clone size: .
CDR3 protein: CAWSGLAAGWKVKEQFF

V gene: TRBV6-6
clone size: .
CDR3 protein: CASSYGQGLFNYGYTF

V gene: TRBV6-5
clone size: .
CDR3 protein: CASSYYKMNTEAFF

V gene: TRBV6-5
clone size: few
CDR3 protein: CASRDMNNSPLHF

V gene: TRBV7-2
clone size: .
CDR3 protein: CASSPIRTTSPLHF

V gene: TRBV10-2
clone size: .
CDR3 protein: CASSPGTGASEQYF

V gene: TRBV2
clone size: .
CDR3 protein: CASGPGANYGYTF

V gene: TRBV4-2
clone size: once
CDR3 protein: CASSQDSTSGRADAEQYF

V gene: TRBV19
clone size: once
CDR3 protein: CASSMGGGRQPQHF

V gene: TRBV15
clone size: .
CDR3 protein: CATSTRANYGYTF

V gene: TRBV10-2
clone size: .
CDR3 protein: CASSDLDRGYEQYF

V gene: TRBV25-1
clone size: .
CDR3 protein: CASRDRGADTQYF